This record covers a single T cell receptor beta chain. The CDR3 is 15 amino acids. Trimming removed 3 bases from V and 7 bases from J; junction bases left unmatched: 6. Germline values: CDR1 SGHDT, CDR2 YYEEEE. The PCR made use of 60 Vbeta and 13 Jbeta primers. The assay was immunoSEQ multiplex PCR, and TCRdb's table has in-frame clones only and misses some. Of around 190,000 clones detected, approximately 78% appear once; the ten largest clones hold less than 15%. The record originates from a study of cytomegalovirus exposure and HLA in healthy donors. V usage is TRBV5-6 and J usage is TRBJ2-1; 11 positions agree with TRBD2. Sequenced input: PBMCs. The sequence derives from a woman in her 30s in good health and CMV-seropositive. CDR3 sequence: CASSWAWTSGNEQFF. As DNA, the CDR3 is TGTGCCAGCAGCTGGGCATGGACTAGCGGGAATGAGCAGTTCTTC.